This T cell receptor (beta chain) was identified during a study of blood T cell repertoires in COVID-19. TCRdb keeps only in-frame clones here, not all; method: immunoSEQ multiplex PCR. The sample lists 98,000 or so clones; around 90% were seen once. The germline V gene has CDR1 SGHRS and CDR2 YFSETQ. Termini included, the CDR3 measures 12 amino acids. Comment on this clone: Since the CDR3 does not end with the conserved phenylalanine or tryptophan, this likely comes from a read error. It is unclear where the CDR3 begins or ends on the DNA, so no DNA is shown, and the CDR3 is as TCRdb lists it.

The receptor's source is a man in his sixties with COVID-19, enrolled during active disease. The J gene is TRBJ1-2, the V gene TRBV5-1; TRBD1 reflects the table's D call only, with no check against the DNA. Sequencing used peripheral blood. The CDR3 loop is CASSFGQGDGSA.